This T cell receptor (beta chain) was captured by sequencing in a study of blood T cell repertoires in COVID-19. Sequenced by immunoSEQ multiplex PCR; TCRdb stores in-frame clones only, minus some. The top ten clones hold about 5% of a sample with some 200,000 clones, roughly 82% of them seen once. The germline CDR1 and CDR2 sequences are MDHEN and SYDVKM. The CDR3 loop spans 18 amino acids. The junction had 18 bases not matched to a gene; V was cut back by 4 bases and J by 7 bases. The source is a woman aged 55-70 years with acute COVID-19. The chain is built from TRBV28 and TRBJ1-5; 8 bases line up with TRBD1. Sequenced sample: PBMCs or T cells enriched from blood (not recorded which). The CDR3 nucleotides are TGTGCCAGCAGTTCCACACTGACAGGGGCCTGGGGGGCCCAGCCCCAGCATTTT. Amino acid sequence: CASSSTLTGAWGAQPQHF.